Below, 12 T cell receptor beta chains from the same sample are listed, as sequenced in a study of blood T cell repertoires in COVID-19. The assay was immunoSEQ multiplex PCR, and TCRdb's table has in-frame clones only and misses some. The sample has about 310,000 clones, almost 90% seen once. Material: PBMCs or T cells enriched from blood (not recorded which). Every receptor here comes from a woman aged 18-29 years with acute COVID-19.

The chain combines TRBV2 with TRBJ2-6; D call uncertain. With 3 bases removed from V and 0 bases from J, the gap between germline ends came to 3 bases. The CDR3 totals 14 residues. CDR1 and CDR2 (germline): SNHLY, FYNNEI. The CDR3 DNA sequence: TGTGCCAGCAGTGACAACTCTGGGGCCAACGTCCTGACTTTC. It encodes CASSDNSGANVLTF.

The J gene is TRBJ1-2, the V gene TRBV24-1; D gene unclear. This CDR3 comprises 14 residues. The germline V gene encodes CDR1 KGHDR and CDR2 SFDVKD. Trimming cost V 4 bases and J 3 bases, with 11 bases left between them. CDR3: CATSEADEDYGYTF. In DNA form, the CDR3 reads TGTGCCACCAGTGAGGCTGACGAGGACTATGGCTACACCTTC.

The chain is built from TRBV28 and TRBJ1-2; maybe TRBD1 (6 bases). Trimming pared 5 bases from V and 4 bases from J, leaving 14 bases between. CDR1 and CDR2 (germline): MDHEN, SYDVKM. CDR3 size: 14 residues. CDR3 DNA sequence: TGTGCCAGCAGTATATCGGGACATATCTATGGCTACACCTTC. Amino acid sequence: CASSISGHIYGYTF.

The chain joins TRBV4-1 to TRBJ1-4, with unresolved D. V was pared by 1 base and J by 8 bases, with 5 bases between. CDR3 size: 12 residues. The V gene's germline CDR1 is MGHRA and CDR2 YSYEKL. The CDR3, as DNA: TGCGCCAGCAGCCAAGGTAAAGAAAAACTGTTTTTT. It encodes CASSQGKEKLFF.

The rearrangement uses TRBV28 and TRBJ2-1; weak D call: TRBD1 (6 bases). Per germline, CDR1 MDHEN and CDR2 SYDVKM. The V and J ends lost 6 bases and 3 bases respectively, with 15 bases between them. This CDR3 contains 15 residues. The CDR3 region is CASSPMTGLYNEQFF. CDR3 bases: TGTGCCAGCAGCCCAATGACAGGACTCTACAATGAGCAGTTCTTC.

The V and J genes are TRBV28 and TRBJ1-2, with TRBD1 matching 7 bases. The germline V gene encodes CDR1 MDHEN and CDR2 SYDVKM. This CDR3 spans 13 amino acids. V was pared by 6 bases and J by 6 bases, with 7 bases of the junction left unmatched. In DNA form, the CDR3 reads TGTGCCAGCAGCCCCGGGACAGTTCATGGCTACACCTTC. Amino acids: CASSPGTVHGYTF.

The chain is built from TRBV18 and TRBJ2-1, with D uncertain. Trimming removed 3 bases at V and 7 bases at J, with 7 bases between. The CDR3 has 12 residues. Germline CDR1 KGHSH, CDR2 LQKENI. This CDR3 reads CASSPEKNEQFF. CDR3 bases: TGTGCCAGCTCACCCGAGAAGAATGAGCAGTTCTTC.

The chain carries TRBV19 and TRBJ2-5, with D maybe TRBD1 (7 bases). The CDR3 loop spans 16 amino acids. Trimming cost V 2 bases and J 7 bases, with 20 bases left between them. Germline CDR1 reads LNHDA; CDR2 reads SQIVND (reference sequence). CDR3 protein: CASSISLSPGGGTQYF. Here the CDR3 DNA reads TGTGCCAGTAGTATATCCCTCTCACCAGGGGGAGGGACCCAGTACTTC.

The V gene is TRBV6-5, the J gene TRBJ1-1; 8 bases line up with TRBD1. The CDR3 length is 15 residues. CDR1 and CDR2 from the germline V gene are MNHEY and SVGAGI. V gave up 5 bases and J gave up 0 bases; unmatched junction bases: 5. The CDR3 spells CASSTGGFMNTEAFF. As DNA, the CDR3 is TGTGCCAGCAGTACAGGGGGTTTCATGAACACTGAAGCTTTCTTT.

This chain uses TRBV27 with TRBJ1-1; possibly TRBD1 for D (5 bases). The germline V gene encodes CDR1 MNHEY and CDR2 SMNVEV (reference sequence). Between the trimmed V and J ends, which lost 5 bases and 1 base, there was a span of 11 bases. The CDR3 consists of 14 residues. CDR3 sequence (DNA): TGTGCCAGCAGTCGGGACGGGGGGAACACTGAAGCTTTCTTT. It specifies CASSRDGGNTEAFF.

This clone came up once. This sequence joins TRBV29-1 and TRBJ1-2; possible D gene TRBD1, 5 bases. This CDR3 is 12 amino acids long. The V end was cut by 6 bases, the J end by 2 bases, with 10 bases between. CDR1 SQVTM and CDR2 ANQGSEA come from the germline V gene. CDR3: CSVAGGNYGYTF. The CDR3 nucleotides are TGCAGCGTGGCCGGGGGGAACTATGGCTACACCTTC.

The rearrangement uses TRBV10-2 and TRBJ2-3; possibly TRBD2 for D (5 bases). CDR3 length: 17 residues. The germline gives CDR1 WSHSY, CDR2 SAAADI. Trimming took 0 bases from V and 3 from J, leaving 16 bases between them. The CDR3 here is CASSESLSDRGTDTQYF. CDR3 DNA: TGCGCCAGCAGTGAGTCGTTGAGCGATCGAGGGACAGATACGCAGTATTTT.